The rows below give T cell receptor beta chains drawn from one sample of a study of T-cell reconstitution after alpha-beta-depleted transplantation in children. TCRdb ran MiXCR on the PCR reads and lists one entry per CDR3 protein. The sample yields about a million distinct CDR3 sequences, about 26% seen once. Sequenced here: PBMCs, mostly from graft donor cells, sampled 360 days after TCRalphabeta/CD19-depleted stem cell transplant. These receptors all stem from a boy under two years old who had a stem cell transplant for SCID, so the T cells may come from the graft donor. Both conserved end residues are part of each CDR3. The order of the fields is D gene, V gene, J gene, clone size, CDR3 DNA, CDR3 protein. A D gene is named only where the DNA matches it firmly. Clone sizes are given selectively: once, few, many, or a class where the clone is expanded.

d_call: TRBD2; v_call: TRBV28; j_call: TRBJ2-7; clone_size: many; cdr3_nt: TGTGCCAGCAAAACTAGCGGGGGGCCCTACGAGCAGTACTTC; cdr3_aa: CASKTSGGPYEQYF
d_call: .; v_call: TRBV20-1; j_call: TRBJ1-1; clone_size: few; cdr3_nt: TGCAGTGCTAGAGCGTCTCACAATGAAGCTTTCTTT; cdr3_aa: CSARASHNEAFF
d_call: .; v_call: TRBV7-9; j_call: TRBJ1-2; clone_size: few; cdr3_nt: TGTGCCAGCAGCGAGGGAGCGCTCCTTAACTATGGCTACACCTTC; cdr3_aa: CASSEGALLNYGYTF
d_call: TRBD2; v_call: TRBV12-3/TRBV12-4; j_call: TRBJ2-5; clone_size: .; cdr3_nt: TGTGCCAGCACCCGCGGGGGGTTAATAGAGACCCAGTACTTC; cdr3_aa: CASTRGGLIETQYF
d_call: .; v_call: TRBV4-1; j_call: TRBJ2-7; clone_size: .; cdr3_nt: TGCGCCAGCAGCCAAGAAGGAGGACTCATCTACGAGCAGTACTTC; cdr3_aa: CASSQEGGLIYEQYF
d_call: TRBD2; v_call: TRBV29-1; j_call: TRBJ2-2; clone_size: .; cdr3_nt: TGCAGCGCTTGGGACTACCGCACCGGGGAGCTGTTTTTT; cdr3_aa: CSAWDYRTGELFF
d_call: TRBD1; v_call: TRBV5-1; j_call: TRBJ1-2; clone_size: many; cdr3_nt: TGTGCCAGCAGCTTGGGACAGGGCCGGGGCTACACCTTC; cdr3_aa: CASSLGQGRGYTF
d_call: .; v_call: TRBV28; j_call: TRBJ1-5; clone_size: few; cdr3_nt: TGTGCCAGCAGTTTATACGCGGGTCAGCCCCAGCATTTT; cdr3_aa: CASSLYAGQPQHF
d_call: TRBD1; v_call: TRBV12-3/TRBV12-4; j_call: TRBJ1-1; clone_size: .; cdr3_nt: TGTGCCAGCAGTCTCGGACAGGGGGAGGTGAACAGTGAAGCTTTCTTT; cdr3_aa: CASSLGQGEVNSEAFF
d_call: TRBD1; v_call: TRBV28; j_call: TRBJ2-7; clone_size: .; cdr3_nt: TGTGCCAGCAGAGCCCCCCTAGGACAGGGTGGACCCTGGGAGCAGTACTTC; cdr3_aa: CASRAPLGQGGPWEQYF
d_call: TRBD1; v_call: TRBV5-6; j_call: TRBJ2-1; clone_size: few; cdr3_nt: TGTGCCAGCAGCTCAACCGGGACAGGGTCTTACAATGAGCAGTTCTTC; cdr3_aa: CASSSTGTGSYNEQFF
d_call: TRBD1; v_call: TRBV20-1; j_call: TRBJ2-3; clone_size: few; cdr3_nt: TGCAGTGCTTTCACAGGGGGGTTCCCAGATACGCAGTATTTT; cdr3_aa: CSAFTGGFPDTQYF
d_call: .; v_call: TRBV4-2; j_call: TRBJ2-1; clone_size: .; cdr3_nt: TGTGCCAGCAGCCAAAATGGGGGGAGCTCCTACAATGAGCAGTTCTTC; cdr3_aa: CASSQNGGSSYNEQFF
d_call: .; v_call: TRBV24-1; j_call: TRBJ2-3; clone_size: .; cdr3_nt: TGTGCCACCAGTGATTCCCGGGACAGCACAGATACGCAGTATTTT; cdr3_aa: CATSDSRDSTDTQYF
d_call: .; v_call: TRBV28; j_call: TRBJ2-5; clone_size: .; cdr3_nt: TGTGCCAGCAGTTTATATCCCCCAGGCCAAGAGACCCAGTACTTC; cdr3_aa: CASSLYPPGQETQYF
d_call: TRBD1; v_call: TRBV20-1; j_call: TRBJ2-1; clone_size: .; cdr3_nt: TGCAGTGCTATCGACTCCGGGACAGGGGGCTACAATGAGCAGTTCTTC; cdr3_aa: CSAIDSGTGGYNEQFF
d_call: .; v_call: TRBV18; j_call: TRBJ2-1; clone_size: .; cdr3_nt: TGTGCCAGCTCATCAGGGAGGGAGCAGTTCTTC; cdr3_aa: CASSSGREQFF
d_call: .; v_call: TRBV5-5; j_call: TRBJ2-7; clone_size: few; cdr3_nt: TGTGCCAGCAGCTTCAGGTTTAAGGGGGAGAGCGCCTACGAGCAGTACTTC; cdr3_aa: CASSFRFKGESAYEQYF
d_call: .; v_call: TRBV5-1; j_call: TRBJ2-3; clone_size: .; cdr3_nt: TGCGCCAGCAGCCCGGGGAGTATCACAGATACGCAGTATTTT; cdr3_aa: CASSPGSITDTQYF
d_call: .; v_call: TRBV7-9; j_call: TRBJ2-1; clone_size: few; cdr3_nt: TGTGCCAGCAGCTTAGCGACAGCGATGGAGCAGTTCTTC; cdr3_aa: CASSLATAMEQFF
d_call: .; v_call: TRBV9; j_call: TRBJ2-3; clone_size: .; cdr3_nt: TGTGCCAGCAGCGTAGCCAGGGTTGGCACAGATACGCAGTATTTT; cdr3_aa: CASSVARVGTDTQYF
d_call: .; v_call: TRBV9; j_call: TRBJ2-2; clone_size: once; cdr3_nt: TGTGCCAGCAGCGTAGAGTCAGGGAGCACACCTTCAGGGGTGTTTTTT; cdr3_aa: CASSVESGSTPSGVFF
d_call: .; v_call: TRBV15; j_call: TRBJ1-1; clone_size: few; cdr3_nt: TGTGCCACCAGTAGAGATAGACAGCGGAACACTGAAGCTTTCTTT; cdr3_aa: CATSRDRQRNTEAFF
d_call: TRBD2; v_call: TRBV9; j_call: TRBJ2-7; clone_size: .; cdr3_nt: TGTGCCAGCAGCGTAGTGGGGGGGGGTTTAGAAGAGCAGTACTTC; cdr3_aa: CASSVVGGGLEEQYF
d_call: .; v_call: TRBV5-5; j_call: TRBJ2-7; clone_size: .; cdr3_nt: TGTGCCAGCAGCTTGGTCTCTGGGACACACTCCTACGAGCAGTACTTC; cdr3_aa: CASSLVSGTHSYEQYF
d_call: TRBD2; v_call: TRBV7-9; j_call: TRBJ2-7; clone_size: .; cdr3_nt: TGTGCCAGCAGCCCCCCGGGACTAGTCTACGAGCAGTACTTC; cdr3_aa: CASSPPGLVYEQYF
d_call: .; v_call: TRBV4-3; j_call: TRBJ1-5; clone_size: few; cdr3_nt: TGCGCCAGCATGCGGCCGGAGTATAGCAATCAGCCCCAGCATTTT; cdr3_aa: CASMRPEYSNQPQHF
d_call: .; v_call: TRBV5-1; j_call: TRBJ1-1; clone_size: few; cdr3_nt: TGCGCCAGCAGCTTGGTCTGGGTGGGAAACACTGAAGCTTTCTTT; cdr3_aa: CASSLVWVGNTEAFF
d_call: .; v_call: TRBV18; j_call: TRBJ2-1; clone_size: .; cdr3_nt: TGTGCCAGCTCATCTCGAAGGCTAGCGATACACTACAATGAGCAGTTCTTC; cdr3_aa: CASSSRRLAIHYNEQFF
d_call: .; v_call: TRBV5-1; j_call: TRBJ2-7; clone_size: few; cdr3_nt: TGCGCCAGCACCCCCGGGACCAAAGTGGGCTACGAGCAGTACTTC; cdr3_aa: CASTPGTKVGYEQYF
d_call: .; v_call: TRBV7-9; j_call: TRBJ1-6; clone_size: .; cdr3_nt: TGTGCCAGCACCACGGACGGCTCCTATAATTCACCCCTCCACTTT; cdr3_aa: CASTTDGSYNSPLHF
d_call: .; v_call: TRBV20-1; j_call: TRBJ2-7; clone_size: few; cdr3_nt: TGCAGTGCTCGTAATTCAGGTAACTCCGAGCAGTACTTC; cdr3_aa: CSARNSGNSEQYF
d_call: .; v_call: TRBV5-1; j_call: TRBJ1-1; clone_size: .; cdr3_nt: TGCGCCAGCAGGTTCGCCGCGGGGAAGTCGAACACTGAAGCTTTCTTT; cdr3_aa: CASRFAAGKSNTEAFF
d_call: TRBD2; v_call: TRBV7-9; j_call: TRBJ2-5; clone_size: many; cdr3_nt: TGTGCCAGCAGCTTTACGGGAGGGCGAAAGACCCAGTACTTC; cdr3_aa: CASSFTGGRKTQYF
d_call: TRBD1; v_call: TRBV6-1; j_call: TRBJ2-5; clone_size: .; cdr3_nt: TGTGCCAGCAGGGGGGGGACAGGGGGAGAGACCCAGTACTTC; cdr3_aa: CASRGGTGGETQYF
d_call: .; v_call: TRBV20-1; j_call: TRBJ2-5; clone_size: .; cdr3_nt: TGCGGTGCTATTAGACGGAGCCAAGAGACCCAGTACTTC; cdr3_aa: CGAIRRSQETQYF
d_call: TRBD1; v_call: TRBV5-4; j_call: TRBJ2-3; clone_size: .; cdr3_nt: TGTGCCAGCAGCCCAGGGGGTGCGGATCCAAGCACAGATACGCAGTATTTT; cdr3_aa: CASSPGGADPSTDTQYF
d_call: .; v_call: TRBV12-3/TRBV12-4; j_call: TRBJ2-1; clone_size: few; cdr3_nt: TGTGCCAGCAGCACCACCCCGGGCTCCTACAATGAGCAGTTCTTC; cdr3_aa: CASSTTPGSYNEQFF